This T cell receptor beta chain is from a study of T cell changes during pregnancy in multiple sclerosis. J gave up 4 bases and V 5 bases, and 5 bases lay outside the gene matches. This CDR3 region has 14 residues. The germline gives CDR1 SGHVS, CDR2 FQNEAQ. Data came from immunoSEQ multiplex PCR; TCRdb stores just in-frame clones and leaves some out. The sample contains about 46,000 clones, almost 95% of which appear only once. Sample: CD8+ T cells from peripheral blood mononuclear cells, taken in the first trimester of pregnancy. This receptor was obtained from a female donor with multiple sclerosis, enrolled in a pregnancy study. The V call is TRBV7-8, the J call TRBJ1-2, with 9 bases that match TRBD1. Here the CDR3 reads CASSPGTGSYGYTF. The DNA of the CDR3 is TGTGCCAGCAGCCCCGGGACAGGGTCCTATGGCTACACCTTC.